One and the same sample provided the 23 T cell receptor beta chains below, sequenced in a study of blood T cell repertoires in COVID-19. Method: immunoSEQ multiplex PCR; TCRdb's copy keeps in-frame clones and lacks some. The sample has just under 250,000 clones; approximately 86% are singletons. Sequenced: peripheral blood. These receptors came from a woman aged 30 to 39 who had recovered from COVID-19.

This rearrangement joins TRBV2 to TRBJ1-1; D not certain. Germline loops: CDR1 SNHLY, CDR2 FYNNEI. Deletions cut 6 bases from V and 0 bases from J, with 14 bases between. The CDR3 is 15 amino acids. This CDR3 is CASSNLHSMNTEAFF. CDR3 nucleotides: TGTGCCAGCAGCAACCTGCACAGCATGAACACTGAAGCTTTCTTT.

This chain connects TRBV25-1 to TRBJ1-1; TRBD1 might be the D (6 bases). The ends were cut back, 4 bases at V and 2 bases at J, with 8 bases in the middle. This CDR3 has 13 residues. Germline assignment: CDR1 MGHDK and CDR2 SYGVNS. The CDR3 DNA reads as TGTGCCAGCAGTGTAGGGGGAAACACTGAAGCTTTCTTT. Its translation: CASSVGGNTEAFF.

V gene TRBV12-5 combines with J gene TRBJ2-1, with D possibly being TRBD1 (5 bases). The V gene's germline CDR1 is LGHNT and CDR2 FRNRAP. The length of the CDR3 is 15 residues. V dropped 0 bases and J dropped 8 bases, with 14 bases sitting between them. The CDR3 is CASGLVLGWGDEQFF. The CDR3 nucleotides read TGTGCTAGTGGTTTGGTTCTAGGGTGGGGCGATGAGCAGTTCTTC.

Points on this clone: This CDR3 is also generated by other DNA sequences in the sample. This rearrangement joins TRBV5-1 to TRBJ1-5; D is possibly TRBD1 (5 bases). CDR3 size: 14 residues. Germline V CDR1 and CDR2: SGHRS, YFSETQ. Trimming took 1 base from V and 5 from J, leaving 10 bases between them. The CDR3 DNA follows: TGCGCCAGCAGCTTGAGCGGGGCCGATCAGCCCCAGCATTTT. This codes for CASSLSGADQPQHF.

The gene calls are TRBV27 and TRBJ2-7; maybe TRBD2 (6 bases). V lost 5 bases and J 0 bases, leaving 14 bases between the germline ends. The CDR3 is made up of 15 amino acids. CDR1 is MNHEY and CDR2 is SMNVEV in the germline V gene (reference sequence). The CDR3 protein is CASSLLRDSSYEQYF. CDR3 coding DNA: TGTGCCAGCAGTCTACTCCGGGACTCCTCCTACGAGCAGTACTTC.

Only one count was recorded for this clone. This chain joins TRBV5-4 and TRBJ1-1; D gene uncertain. Germline loops: CDR1 SGHNT, CDR2 YYREEE (reference sequence). Trimming shortened V by 3 bases and J by 0 bases, and 9 bases separated the two germline ends. The CDR3 has 14 residues. CDR3 DNA sequence: TGTGCCAGCAGCTGGGCTGACATGAACACTGAAGCTTTCTTT. Encoded protein: CASSWADMNTEAFF.

The chain uses TRBV10-1 and TRBJ1-6; 9 bases align to TRBD1. This CDR3 contains 14 residues. Losses at the gene ends were 8 bases for V and 14 bases for J; bases not matched to a gene: 13. The germline CDR1 and CDR2 sequences are WNHNN and SYGVQD (reference sequence). The DNA for the CDR3 is TGCGCCAGCTCCAGGACAGGGGAGATCAACACCCTCCACTTT. Its translation: CASSRTGEINTLHF.

The table lists this clone with a count of one. The chain has TRBV7-6 and TRBJ2-7; 11 bases are a match to TRBD1. Germline V gives CDR1 SGHVS, CDR2 FNYEAQ. The CDR3 consists of 15 residues. V lost 5 bases, J lost 7 bases, and 10 bases stayed unmatched. CDR3 DNA sequence: TGTGCCAGCAGCATTCGGACAGGGGGCGCGGAAGAGCAGTACTTC. Its protein product is CASSIRTGGAEEQYF.

The V call is TRBV5-6, the J call TRBJ1-6; 10 bases agree with TRBD1. CDR1 SGHDT and CDR2 YYEEEE come from the germline V gene. The CDR3 is made up of 16 amino acids. The trim removed 0 bases at V and 10 bases at J, leaving 7 bases unmatched. The CDR3 protein is CASSLGGGTGDSPLHF. CDR3 coding DNA: TGTGCCAGCAGCTTGGGTGGCGGGACAGGGGACTCACCCCTCCACTTT.

CDR3 amino acids: CASSFGHRRAPNTEAFF. CDR3 bases: TGTGCCAGCAGCTTTGGACACCGCAGGGCCCCGAACACTGAAGCTTTCTTT. The chain combines TRBV13 with TRBJ1-1; D may be TRBD1 (5 bases). The V gene's germline CDR1 is PRHDT and CDR2 FYEKMQ (reference sequence). This CDR3 has 17 residues. V lost 3 bases and J lost 1, with 18 bases in between.

This clone showed up just once. The chain has TRBV27 and TRBJ2-1, with 12 positions matching TRBD1. The J segment lost 5 bases and the V segment lost 5 bases, leaving 10 bases of the junction unmatched. Germline values: CDR1 MNHEY, CDR2 SMNVEV (reference sequence). CDR3 size: 17 residues. As DNA, the CDR3 is TGTGCCAGCAGTGCTCCGGGACAGGGGGCGCGGCACAATGAGCAGTTCTTC. Its protein is CASSAPGQGARHNEQFF.

The J gene is TRBJ1-1, the V gene TRBV5-1; 8 bases fit TRBD1. CDR3 length: 13 amino acids. Germline V gene data show CDR1 as SGHRS and CDR2 as YFSETQ. J lost 8 bases, V lost 4 bases, and 7 bases had no gene match. The CDR3 is CASSLFRDREAFF. CDR3 DNA: TGCGCCAGCAGCCTTTTCCGGGACAGGGAAGCTTTCTTT.

The CDR3 reads CASSEGLAKADTQYF. DNA of the CDR3: TGTGCCAGCAGTGAGGGACTAGCAAAGGCAGATACGCAGTATTTT. The chain carries TRBV9 and TRBJ2-3; 9 bases line up with TRBD2. This CDR3 has 15 residues. Germline CDR1 and CDR2: SGDLS and YYNGEE. V lost 5 bases, J lost 4 bases, and 8 bases stayed unmatched.

The CDR3 loop reads CASSLQGVNHEQYF. CDR3 nucleotides: TGTGCCAGCAGCTTGCAGGGGGTCAACCACGAGCAGTACTTC. V usage is TRBV5-4 and J usage is TRBJ2-7, with 7 bases identical to TRBD1. The V gene's germline CDR1 is SGHNT and CDR2 YYREEE (reference sequence). The V gene end was trimmed by 1 base and the J gene end by 5 bases; junction bases not matched to a gene: 6. This CDR3 comprises 14 residues. The full variable domain, completed using reference TRBV5-4 and TRBJ2-7, is ETGVTQSPTHLIKTRGQQVTLRCSSQSGHNTVSWYQQALGQGPQFIFQYYREEENGRGNFPPRFSGLQFPNYSSELNVNALELDDSALYLCASSLQGVNHEQYFGPGTRLTVT.

The chain joins TRBV29-1 to TRBJ2-7; no firm D call. This CDR3 spans 16 amino acids. Per germline, CDR1 SQVTM and CDR2 ANQGSEA. V was clipped by 7 bases and J by 3 bases, with 25 bases between them. CDR3 in DNA: TGCAGCGATAACCTGCAACCTCCTGCGGCACACTACGAGCAGTACTTC. Protein sequence: CSDNLQPPAAHYEQYF.

CDR3: CASSLTTVNYGYTF. The DNA for the CDR3 is TGTGCCAGCAGCTTAACGACAGTCAACTATGGCTACACCTTC. The J gene is TRBJ1-2, the V gene TRBV11-1; a weak D match, TRBD1 (5 bases). V lost 2 bases and J lost 2, with 9 bases in between. The CDR3 runs to 14 residues. Germline-derived CDR1 and CDR2 are SGHAT and FQDESV (reference sequence).

The chain has TRBV7-3 and TRBJ1-5; 10 nucleotides line up with TRBD1. CDR3 length: 19 amino acids. Germline CDR1 SGHTA, CDR2 FQGTGA. With V trimmed by 0 bases and J by 1 base, 9 bases remained unmatched. The CDR3 sequence is CASSLTPGTGARSNQPQHF. CDR3 DNA: TGTGCCAGCAGCTTAACTCCCGGGACAGGGGCGCGGAGCAATCAGCCCCAGCATTTT.

V usage is TRBV2 and J usage is TRBJ1-2; the match to TRBD1 covers 10 bases. The V gene's germline CDR1 is SNHLY and CDR2 FYNNEI. V lost 4 bases to trimming and J lost 5 bases; unmatched junction nucleotides: 4. The CDR3 totals 14 residues. The CDR3 region has the DNA TGTGCCAGCAGTGGGGACAGGGGATATTATGGCTACACCTTC. Amino acid sequence: CASSGDRGYYGYTF.

J is TRBJ1-1 and V is TRBV5-1, with 7 bases fitting TRBD1. The V gene end was trimmed by 4 bases and the J gene end by 4 bases; junction bases not matched to a gene: 4. This CDR3 has 13 amino acids. CDR1 SGHRS and CDR2 YFSETQ come from the germline V gene. As DNA, the CDR3 is TGCGCCAGCAGCAGGGGGCTGTTCACTGAAGCTTTCTTT. Translated: CASSRGLFTEAFF.

This clone was seen just once. V usage is TRBV19 and J usage is TRBJ2-2; 7 bases map to TRBD2. Germline V gene data show CDR1 as LNHDA and CDR2 as SQIVND (reference sequence). V shed 3 bases, J shed 4 bases, and the junction held 5 bases outside the gene matches. This CDR3 has 15 amino acids. CDR3 sequence reads: CASSMPSGVTGELFF. The CDR3, as DNA: TGTGCCAGTAGTATGCCTAGCGGTGTCACCGGGGAGCTGTTTTTT. Full variable domain (missing parts from reference TRBV19 and TRBJ2-2): DGGITQSPKYLFRKEGQNVTLSCEQNLNHDAMYWYRQDPGQGLRLIYYSQIVNDFQKGDIAEGYSVSREKKESFPLTVTSAQKNPTAFYLCASSMPSGVTGELFFGEGSRLTVL.

The chain is built from TRBV11-2 and TRBJ1-1, with D maybe TRBD1 (5 bases). The CDR3 is 13 amino acids. The germline V gene has CDR1 SGHAT and CDR2 FQNNGV. Trimming took off 1 base at V and 7 bases at J, with 10 bases between the two ends. CDR3 sequence: CASSLGKGLEAFF. DNA of the CDR3: TGTGCCAGCAGCTTAGGGAAGGGGCTTGAAGCTTTCTTT.

The chain links TRBV6-5 to TRBJ1-2, with 10 bases identical to TRBD1. Germline CDR1 MNHEY, CDR2 SVGAGI. CDR3 length equals 14 residues. Trimming took 7 bases from V and 0 from J; bases not matched to a gene: 2. The CDR3 region has the DNA TGTGCCAGCAAAGGGACAGGGGCTAACTATGGCTACACCTTC. It yields the protein CASKGTGANYGYTF.

In its sample, this clone was seen once. The V and J genes are TRBV19 and TRBJ2-1; tentative D call: TRBD1 (5 bases). Germline V gives CDR1 LNHDA, CDR2 SQIVND (reference sequence). The V and J ends lost 3 bases and 2 bases respectively, with 11 bases between them. There are 15 residues in the CDR3. The CDR3 is CASSILGVPYNEQFF. In DNA form, the CDR3 reads TGTGCCAGTAGTATTCTAGGGGTCCCCTACAATGAGCAGTTCTTC.